These 27 T cell receptor beta chains were all obtained from the same sample, sequenced in a study of blood T cell repertoires in COVID-19. Here immunoSEQ multiplex PCR was the method, and the copy in TCRdb shows in-frame clones only, minus some. This table holds about 210,000 clones, about 87% found once. The sequencing sample was made of peripheral blood. The receptors were gathered from a man aged 55 to 70 who had recovered from COVID-19.

This rearrangement joins TRBV2 to TRBJ1-5; D gene uncertain. In germline, CDR1 is SNHLY, CDR2 FYNNEI. The CDR3 runs 15 residues. Between the trimmed V and J ends, which lost 7 bases and 7 bases, there was a span of 20 bases. CDR3 residues: CASTPAEGGRQPQHF. CDR3 sequence (DNA): TGTGCCAGCACCCCCGCTGAGGGTGGGCGACAGCCCCAGCATTTT.

The chain links TRBV24-1 to TRBJ1-5; D not resolved. The germline V gene encodes CDR1 KGHDR and CDR2 SFDVKD. V was cut by 4 bases and J by 0 bases, with 9 bases left in between. The CDR3 runs 15 residues. CDR3 nucleotides: TGTGCCACCAGTGAGGGAGTCTATAGCAATCAGCCCCAGCATTTT. Its protein product is CATSEGVYSNQPQHF.

The gene calls are TRBV5-4 and TRBJ2-1; weak D call: TRBD1 (6 bases). The CDR3 length is 16 residues. Germline CDR1 SGHNT, CDR2 YYREEE (reference sequence). Trimming removed 3 bases at V and 5 bases at J, with 18 bases between. The CDR3 coding sequence is TGTGCCAGCAGCTCCGGACAGCATAGGACCGACAATGAGCAGTTCTTC. This gives the protein CASSSGQHRTDNEQFF.

The rearrangement links TRBV29-1 to TRBJ1-1; D may be TRBD1 (5 bases). The germline V and J ends were trimmed by 0 bases and 4 bases, with 12 bases remaining between them. Per the germline V gene, CDR1 is SQVTM and CDR2 is ANQGSEA. The CDR3 totals 14 residues. Written as DNA, the CDR3 is TGCAGCGTTGAAGATCTGGGGCTTGGCACTGAAGCTTTCTTT. It codes for CSVEDLGLGTEAFF.

This clone has a single count. The chain employs TRBV7-9 and TRBJ2-7; 7 nucleotides line up with TRBD1. In germline, CDR1 is SEHNR, CDR2 FQNEAQ (reference sequence). The CDR3 spans 14 residues. With V trimmed by 5 bases and J by 2 bases, 6 bases remained unmatched. The CDR3 coding sequence is TGTGCCAGCAGCCCAACGGGACAGACCTACGAGCAGTACTTC. Encoded protein: CASSPTGQTYEQYF.

Concerning this clone itself: A read error may produce the germline difference seen at one junction end. This sequence joins TRBV18 and TRBJ2-4; 9 nucleotides agree with TRBD1. CDR3 length equals 12 residues. CDR1 KGHSH and CDR2 LQKENI come from the germline V gene. DNA for the CDR3: TGTGCCAGCTCACAAATAGGGGACAGGGTTGCCTTC. The encoded protein is CASSQIGDRVAF.

The genes are TRBV25-1 and TRBJ1-1; perhaps TRBD1 as D (6 bases). The CDR3 extends over 15 amino acids. Trimming removed 7 bases at V and 0 bases at J, with 15 bases between. Looked up from germline, CDR1 is MGHDK and CDR2 is SYGVNS. In DNA, the CDR3 is TGTGCCAGCACCCAGGACAGACAATTGAACACTGAAGCTTTCTTT. It specifies CASTQDRQLNTEAFF.

The chain has TRBV3-1 (or the pseudogene TRBV3-2) and TRBJ2-1, with TRBD2 identical over 10 bases. CDR3 length: 16 amino acids. Trimming took 0 bases from V and 5 from J; bases not matched to a gene: 4. Germline V CDR1 and CDR2: LGHDT, YNNKEL (reference sequence). In DNA, the CDR3 is TGTGCCAGCAGCCAAGATTGGACTAGCGGAAACAATGAGCAGTTCTTC. This gives the protein CASSQDWTSGNNEQFF.

This clone was counted a few times. CDR3 in amino acids: CASSYSVGGTNYGYTF. The CDR3 region has the DNA TGTGCCAGCAGTTACTCCGTCGGGGGGACCAACTATGGCTACACCTTC. The J gene is TRBJ1-2, the V gene TRBV6-6, with D perhaps TRBD1 (5 bases). From germline, CDR1 is MNHNY and CDR2 SVGAGI (reference sequence). Trimming took off 0 bases at V and 2 bases at J, with 13 bases between the two ends. This CDR3 contains 16 residues.

The chain combines TRBV18 with TRBJ1-3; 9 bases match TRBD1. This CDR3 has 16 residues. V lost 3 bases to trimming and J lost 4 bases; unmatched junction nucleotides: 7. Per the germline V gene, CDR1 is KGHSH and CDR2 is LQKENI. DNA of the CDR3: TGTGCCAGCTCACCCTTGGACAGGGGAGACGGAAACACCATATATTTT. Its translation is CASSPLDRGDGNTIYF.

This chain joins TRBV3-1 (or the pseudogene TRBV3-2) and TRBJ2-5; the match to TRBD1 covers 10 bases. The germline V gene has CDR1 LGHDT and CDR2 YNNKEL (reference sequence). Losses at the gene ends were 4 bases for V and 4 bases for J; bases not matched to a gene: 6. The CDR3 loop spans 15 amino acids. DNA for the CDR3: TGTGCCAGCAGCCCCTTGGGACAGGGGATAGAGACCCAGTACTTC. Residues: CASSPLGQGIETQYF.

The rearrangement joins TRBV4-3 to TRBJ1-2; D perhaps matches TRBD1 (5 bases). CDR3 length: 14 amino acids. Germline V gives CDR1 LGHNA, CDR2 YSLEER. Trimming took 4 bases from V and 4 from J, leaving 13 bases between them. The CDR3: CASSPIGGGYGYTF. The CDR3 nucleotides are TGCGCCAGCAGCCCCATCGGGGGAGGCTATGGCTACACCTTC.

CDR3 in amino acids: CASSPPGLAVQETQYF. DNA of the CDR3: TGTGCCAGCTCACCACCGGGACTAGCGGTTCAAGAGACCCAGTACTTC. This chain joins TRBV18 and TRBJ2-5; 11 bases line up with TRBD2. The germline gives CDR1 KGHSH, CDR2 LQKENI. The CDR3 runs to 16 residues. Trimming at V came to 0 bases and at J to 2 bases, leaving 2 bases not matched to a gene. The complete variable domain, with remaining parts taken from reference TRBV18 and TRBJ2-5, reads NAGVMQNPRHLVRRRGQEARLRCSPMKGHSHVYWYRQLPEEGLKFMVYLQKENIIDESGMPKERFSAEFPKEGPSILRIQQVVRGDSAAYFCASSPPGLAVQETQYFGPGTRLLVL.

The V gene is TRBV10-3, the J gene TRBJ2-1; a weak D match, TRBD2 (6 bases). V lost 4 bases and J lost 8, with 21 bases in between. Germline V lookup: CDR1 ENHRY, CDR2 SYGVKD. The CDR3 has 16 amino acids. CDR3 sequence: CAISAHRGSIRDEQFF. DNA for the CDR3: TGTGCCATCAGTGCGCACCGGGGGTCAATTCGCGATGAGCAGTTCTTC.

The chain combines TRBV19 with TRBJ1-5; 8 bases are shared with TRBD1. This CDR3 has 15 amino acids. Trimming cost V 6 bases and J 4 bases; bases outside gene matches: 8. CDR1 is LNHDA and CDR2 is SQIVND in the germline V gene (reference sequence). The CDR3 loop is CASRMDRAGNQPQHF. CDR3 coding DNA: TGTGCCAGTAGGATGGACAGGGCGGGAAATCAGCCCCAGCATTTT.

This clone appeared a single time. The rearrangement joins TRBV12-3 or TRBV12-4 to TRBJ2-2; D uncertain. The CDR3 is 11 residues long. Trimming pared 8 bases from V and 3 bases from J, leaving 4 bases between. CDR3 sequence reads: CASSYTGELFF. CDR3 bases: TGTGCCAGCTCTTACACCGGGGAGCTGTTTTTT.

The rearrangement joins TRBV7-9 to TRBJ1-2, with a possible D match to TRBD1 (5 bases). Trimming removed 4 bases at V and 4 bases at J, with 10 bases between. From germline, CDR1 is SEHNR and CDR2 FQNEAQ (reference sequence). This CDR3 spans 13 amino acids. CDR3 DNA sequence: TGTGCCAGCAGCTCGCGGGGGGGCTATGGCTACACCTTC. This encodes CASSSRGGYGYTF.

The J gene is TRBJ1-4, the V gene TRBV9; no reliable D call. Germline CDR1 SGDLS, CDR2 YYNGEE. V lost 2 bases and J 8 bases, leaving 16 bases between the germline ends. CDR3 length: 15 amino acids. The CDR3 reads CASSVYSGSAEKLFF. The CDR3 region has the DNA TGTGCCAGCAGCGTCTACAGTGGTTCCGCCGAAAAACTGTTTTTT. Using reference TRBV9 and TRBJ1-4 for the parts outside the CDR3, the full variable domain is DSGVTQTPKHLITATGQRVTLRCSPRSGDLSVYWYQQSLDQGLQFLIQYYNGEERAKGNILERFSAQQFPDLHSELNLSSLELGDSALYFCASSVYSGSAEKLFFGSGTQLSVL.

The table lists this clone with a few counts. This sample includes further DNA sequences coding for the same CDR3. CDR3 in amino acids: CASSQARNTEAFF. The DNA for the CDR3 is TGTGCCAGCAGCCAAGCCCGGAACACTGAAGCTTTCTTT. This chain connects TRBV4-2 to TRBJ1-1; D gene unclear. The CDR3 consists of 13 residues. Germline V gene lookup returns CDR1 LGHNA and CDR2 YNFKEQ. Trimming pared 1 base from V and 1 base from J, leaving 4 bases between.

This chain joins TRBV5-4 and TRBJ2-1; D is perhaps TRBD1 (6 bases). The germline V gene encodes CDR1 SGHNT and CDR2 YYREEE (reference sequence). The CDR3 sequence is 15 residues long. The V end lost 1 base, the J end lost 2 bases, and 10 bases lay between the germline ends. The CDR3 protein is CASSLSQGTYNEQFF. Here the CDR3 DNA reads TGTGCCAGCAGCTTGAGCCAGGGGACCTACAATGAGCAGTTCTTC. Variable domain in full (rest from reference TRBV5-4 and TRBJ2-1): ETGVTQSPTHLIKTRGQQVTLRCSSQSGHNTVSWYQQALGQGPQFIFQYYREEENGRGNFPPRFSGLQFPNYSSELNVNALELDDSALYLCASSLSQGTYNEQFFGPGTRLTVL.

This chain uses TRBV5-1 with TRBJ2-7, with TRBD1 as a possible D gene (6 bases). From germline, CDR1 is SGHRS and CDR2 YFSETQ. The CDR3 length is 12 residues. Deletions cut 6 bases from V and 7 bases from J, with 14 bases between. The CDR3 DNA follows: TGCGCCAGCACTGGGGGCACGGGTGAGCAGTACTTC. Protein: CASTGGTGEQYF.

The DNA for the CDR3 is TGTGCCAGCAGTTTATCAGTGACAGGGCGGTCCGGGGAGCTGTTTTTT. Translating it yields CASSLSVTGRSGELFF. This sequence joins TRBV27 and TRBJ2-2; 7 nucleotides align to TRBD1. The germline V gene has CDR1 MNHEY and CDR2 SMNVEV (reference sequence). The ends lost 0 bases at V and 6 bases at J; junction bases unmatched: 7. This CDR3 is 16 amino acids long.

The rearrangement links TRBV3-1 (or the pseudogene TRBV3-2) to TRBJ1-5; no reliable D call. Germline V lookup: CDR1 LGHDT, CDR2 YNNKEL (reference sequence). V was pared by 0 bases and J by 3 bases, with 12 bases between. This CDR3 has 16 residues. CDR3 sequence: CASSQDWRAINQPQHF. In DNA, the CDR3 is TGTGCCAGCAGCCAAGACTGGCGGGCCATCAATCAGCCCCAGCATTTT.

The genes are TRBV7-6 and TRBJ2-7; TRBD1 might be the D (5 bases). Trimming removed 6 bases at V and 0 bases at J, with 18 bases between. This CDR3 spans 16 amino acids. Germline V CDR1 and CDR2: SGHVS, FNYEAQ. CDR3 DNA: TGTGCCAGCAGTCCTAACCTAAGGGGAAGCTCCTACGAGCAGTACTTC. This translates into CASSPNLRGSSYEQYF.

The gene calls are TRBV7-3 and TRBJ2-1; D is perhaps TRBD2 (5 bases). The CDR3 consists of 13 residues. V was shortened by 2 bases and J by 10 bases, with 12 bases between the two germline ends. CDR1 is SGHTA, CDR2 FQGTGA, per germline. The CDR3: CASSLFDPGEQFF. As DNA, the CDR3 is TGTGCCAGCAGCTTATTCGACCCGGGGGAGCAGTTCTTC.

The V gene is TRBV19, the J gene TRBJ1-1; D is possibly TRBD1 (5 bases). Trimming cost V 2 bases and J 5 bases, with 15 bases left between them. CDR3 size: 15 residues. The germline gives CDR1 LNHDA, CDR2 SQIVND (reference sequence). In nucleotides, the CDR3 is TGTGCCAGTAGTATATTTGGACAAGGGCGAACTGAAGCTTTCTTT. Protein: CASSIFGQGRTEAFF.

The rearrangement joins TRBV11-2 to TRBJ1-3, with 9 positions matching TRBD1. The CDR3 length is 22 residues. The J segment lost 0 bases and the V segment lost 6 bases, leaving 24 bases of the junction unmatched. From germline, CDR1 is SGHAT and CDR2 FQNNGV. Here the CDR3 reads CASSLLRVGDRVSTSSGNTIYF. For the CDR3, the DNA is TGTGCCAGCAGTCTACTTAGAGTTGGGGACAGGGTCTCAACCTCCTCTGGAAACACCATATATTTT.